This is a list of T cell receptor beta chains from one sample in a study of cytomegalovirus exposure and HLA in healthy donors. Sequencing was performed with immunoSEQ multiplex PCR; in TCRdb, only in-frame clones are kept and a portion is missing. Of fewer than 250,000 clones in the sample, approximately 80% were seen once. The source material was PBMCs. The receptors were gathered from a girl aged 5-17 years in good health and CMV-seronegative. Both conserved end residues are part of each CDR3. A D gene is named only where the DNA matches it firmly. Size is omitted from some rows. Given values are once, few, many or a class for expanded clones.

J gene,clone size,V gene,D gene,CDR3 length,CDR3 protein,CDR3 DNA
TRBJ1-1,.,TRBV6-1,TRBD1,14,CASREQGLNTEAFF,TGTGCCAGCAGGGAACAGGGGTTGAACACTGAAGCTTTCTTT
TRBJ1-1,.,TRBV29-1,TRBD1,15,CSVGPGQAMNTEAFF,TGCAGCGTTGGGCCGGGACAGGCGATGAACACTGAAGCTTTCTTT
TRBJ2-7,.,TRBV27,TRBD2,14,CASSHGTSGYEQYF,TGTGCCAGCAGTCACGGGACTAGCGGTTACGAGCAGTACTTC
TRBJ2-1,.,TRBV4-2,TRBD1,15,CASSARDRITNEQFF,TGTGCCAGCAGCGCCCGGGACAGGATTACGAATGAGCAGTTCTTC
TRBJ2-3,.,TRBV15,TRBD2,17,CATSRGGLAGLTDTQYF,TGTGCCACCAGCAGAGGAGGACTAGCGGGCCTAACAGATACGCAGTATTTT
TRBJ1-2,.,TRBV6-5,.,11,CAGKTGVGYTF,TGTGCCGGCAAAACGGGGGTGGGCTACACCTTC
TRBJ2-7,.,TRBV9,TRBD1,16,CASSPGQGPSRGEQYF,TGTGCCAGCAGCCCAGGACAGGGGCCTTCACGGGGCGAGCAGTACTTC
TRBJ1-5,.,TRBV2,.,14,CASSDRVSNQPQHF,TGTGCCAGCAGTGACAGGGTTAGCAATCAGCCCCAGCATTTT
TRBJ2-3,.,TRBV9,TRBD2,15,CASSVDPGGKDTQYF,TGTGCCAGCAGCGTAGACCCGGGGGGGAAAGATACGCAGTATTTT
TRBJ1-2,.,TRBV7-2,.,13,CASSRGKLYGYTF,TGTGCCAGCAGCCGGGGAAAGCTCTATGGCTACACCTTC
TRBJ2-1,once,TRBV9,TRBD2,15,CASSVGLAEDNEQFF,TGTGCCAGCAGCGTCGGACTAGCGGAAGACAATGAGCAGTTCTTC
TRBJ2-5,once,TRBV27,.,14,CASRLERVFGTQYF,TGTGCCAGCAGACTTGAGAGGGTATTCGGGACCCAGTACTTC
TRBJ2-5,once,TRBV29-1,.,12,CSVQGISETQYF,TGCAGCGTTCAGGGGATCTCGGAGACCCAGTACTTC
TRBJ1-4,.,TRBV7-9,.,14,CASSLDGRAEKLFF,TGTGCCAGCAGCTTAGACGGCAGGGCTGAAAAACTGTTTTTT
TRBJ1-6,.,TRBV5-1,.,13,CASSFLDNSPLHF,TGCGCCAGCAGCTTCCTAGATAATTCACCCCTCCACTTT
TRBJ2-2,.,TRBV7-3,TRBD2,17,CASSWTSGGAVTGELFF,TGTGCCAGCAGCTGGACTAGCGGGGGGGCGGTCACCGGGGAGCTGTTTTTT
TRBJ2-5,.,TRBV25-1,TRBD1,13,CASSVTGEETQYF,TGTGCCAGCAGTGTAACAGGGGAAGAGACCCAGTACTTC
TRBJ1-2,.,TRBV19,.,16,CASSPIPGTSFYGYTF,TGTGCCAGTAGTCCTATCCCCGGGACAAGTTTTTATGGCTACACCTTC
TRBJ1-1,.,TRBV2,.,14,CASSGSGMNTEAFF,TGTGCCAGCAGTGGTTCAGGGATGAACACTGAAGCTTTCTTT
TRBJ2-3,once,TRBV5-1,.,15,CASSLGGRALPTQYF,TGCGCCAGCAGCTTGGGCGGGCGGGCACTACCCACGCAGTATTTT
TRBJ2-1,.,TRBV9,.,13,CASSAGNRDLQFF,TGTGCCAGCAGCGCGGGAAACAGGGATCTTCAGTTCTTC
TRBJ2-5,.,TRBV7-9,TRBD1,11,CASSLTGEQYF,TGTGCCAGCAGCTTGACAGGGGAGCAGTACTTC
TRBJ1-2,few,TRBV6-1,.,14,CASSRGLDNYGYTF,TGTGCCAGCAGTAGGGGCTTAGATAACTATGGCTACACCTTC
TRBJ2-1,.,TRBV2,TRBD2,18,CASSEKIAGGVIYNEQFF,TGTGCCAGCAGTGAAAAAATAGCGGGGGGAGTAATATACAATGAGCAGTTCTTC
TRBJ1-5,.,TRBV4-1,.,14,CASSQVPGQQPQHF,TGCGCCAGCAGCCAAGTCCCAGGGCAACAGCCCCAGCATTTT
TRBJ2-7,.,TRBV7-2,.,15,CASSRTGTLSYEQYF,TGTGCCAGCAGCCGAACCGGGACACTCTCCTACGAGCAGTACTTC
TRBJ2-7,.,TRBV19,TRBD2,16,CASGSTSGRAVGEQYF,TGTGCCAGTGGTTCGACTAGCGGGAGGGCCGTGGGGGAGCAGTACTTC
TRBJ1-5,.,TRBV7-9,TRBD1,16,CSSSLEGQGSNQPQHF,TGTTCCAGCAGCTTAGAGGGACAGGGAAGCAATCAGCCCCAGCATTTT
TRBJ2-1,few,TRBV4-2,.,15,CASSLGGGERSEQFF,TGTGCCAGCAGCTTAGGGGGAGGGGAGAGGAGTGAGCAGTTCTTC
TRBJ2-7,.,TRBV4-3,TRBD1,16,CASGQNPDRVLDEQYF,TGCGCCAGCGGCCAGAATCCCGACAGGGTTTTGGACGAGCAGTACTTC
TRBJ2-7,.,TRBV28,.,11,CASSQVAEQYF,TGTGCCAGCAGCCAGGTGGCCGAGCAGTACTTC
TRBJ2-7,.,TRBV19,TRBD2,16,CASRGWSGTSNREQYF,TGTGCCAGTAGGGGTTGGTCCGGGACTAGTAACCGGGAGCAGTACTTC
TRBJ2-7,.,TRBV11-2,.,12,CASSATSNEQYF,TGTGCCAGCAGCGCCACTAGCAACGAGCAGTACTTC
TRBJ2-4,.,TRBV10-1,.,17,CASSDFRGALAKNIQYF,TGCGCCAGCAGTGATTTCAGGGGGGCCTTAGCCAAAAACATTCAGTACTTC
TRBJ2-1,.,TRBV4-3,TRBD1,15,CASSQNRGKYNEQFF,TGCGCCAGCAGCCAAAACAGGGGGAAGTACAATGAGCAGTTCTTC
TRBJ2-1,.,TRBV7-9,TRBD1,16,CASSSDRGRYYNEQFF,TGTGCCAGCAGCTCAGACAGGGGGCGCTACTACAATGAGCAGTTCTTC
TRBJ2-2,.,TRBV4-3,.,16,CASSRTPDTNTGELFF,TGCGCCAGCAGCCGAACCCCCGACACAAACACCGGGGAGCTGTTTTTT